This TCR beta chain comes out of a study of beta chain features in type 1 diabetes. The V gene's germline CDR1 is SQVTM and CDR2 ANQGSEA. This CDR3 is built from 15 residues. V lost 6 bases and J lost 2; bases outside the gene matches: 8. Expressed TCRB transcripts were sequenced because the entire RNA isolate underwent reverse transcription. The data were produced by immunoSEQ multiplex PCR, yet TCRdb's version contains in-frame clones alone and is incomplete. In the table there are more than 300,000 clones, more than 13% of which are singletons. This receptor was taken from a woman in her late teens or twenties in good health. The rearrangement joins TRBV29-1 to TRBJ2-7; 12 positions agree with TRBD2. The sample taken for sequencing was naive CD4+ T cells from blood. The CDR3 spells CSVAPRLAGAYEQYF. Written as DNA, the CDR3 is TGCAGCGTGGCCCCCCGACTAGCGGGAGCCTACGAGCAGTACTTC.